This TCR beta chain was profiled in a study of OX40 agonist ivuxolimab in advanced cancers. Turning to the study itself: Dose-escalation cases comprised hepatocellular carcinoma, melanoma, renal cell or head and neck cancer. General observations from the study: Blood T cells, both CD4+ and CD8+, expanded clonally by week 6 at 0.1 to 3.0 mg/kg.

With 6 bases removed from V and 7 bases from J, the gap between germline ends came to 7 bases. Germline CDR1 reads LGHNT; CDR2 reads FRNRAP. The length of the CDR3 is 10 residues. Method: immunoSEQ multiplex PCR; TCRdb's copy keeps in-frame clones and lacks some. This sample yields about 50,000 clones, of which 82% are seen a single time; roughly 1.6% belongs to the top ten. Turning to this clone: Its antigen remains unidentified.

V is TRBV12-5 and J is TRBJ2-7; D not certain. The sequence came from an adult with an advanced solid tumor such as melanoma, head and neck, liver or kidney cancer. This specimen consisted of CD4+ or CD8+ T cells sorted from blood, obtained in a trial of the OX40 agonist ivuxolimab. CDR3 in amino acids: CASGEVEQYF. The CDR3 DNA reads TGTGCTAGTGGGGAAGTTGAGCAGTACTTC.